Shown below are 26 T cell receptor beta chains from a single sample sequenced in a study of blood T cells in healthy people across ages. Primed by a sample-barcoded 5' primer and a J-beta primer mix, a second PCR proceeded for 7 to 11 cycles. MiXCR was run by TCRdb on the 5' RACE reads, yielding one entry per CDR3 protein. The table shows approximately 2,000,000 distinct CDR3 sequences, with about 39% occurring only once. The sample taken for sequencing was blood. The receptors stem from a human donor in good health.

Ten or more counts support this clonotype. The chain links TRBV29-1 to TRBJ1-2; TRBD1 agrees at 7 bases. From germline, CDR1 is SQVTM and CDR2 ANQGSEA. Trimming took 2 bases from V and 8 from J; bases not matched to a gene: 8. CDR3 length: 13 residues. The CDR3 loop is CSVEPGQRGGYTF. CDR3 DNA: TGCAGCGTTGAACCGGGACAGAGGGGCGGCTACACCTTC. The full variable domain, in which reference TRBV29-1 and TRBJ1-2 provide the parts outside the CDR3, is SAVISQKPSRDICQRGTSLTIQCQVDSQVTMMFWYRQQPGQSLTLIATANQGSEATYESGFVIDKFPISRPNLTFSTLTVSNMSPEDSSIYLCSVEPGQRGGYTFGSGTRLTVV.

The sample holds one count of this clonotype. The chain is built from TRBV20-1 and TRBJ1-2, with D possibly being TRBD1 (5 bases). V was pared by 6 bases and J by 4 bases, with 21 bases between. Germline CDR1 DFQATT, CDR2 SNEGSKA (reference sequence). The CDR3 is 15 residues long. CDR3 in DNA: TGCAGTGCAGGGCTCGGGGGGGGAAGGGGCTATGGCTACACCTTC. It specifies CSAGLGGGRGYGYTF.

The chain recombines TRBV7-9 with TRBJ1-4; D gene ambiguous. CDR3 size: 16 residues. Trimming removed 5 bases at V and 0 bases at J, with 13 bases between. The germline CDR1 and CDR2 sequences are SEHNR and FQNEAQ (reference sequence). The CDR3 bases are TGTGCCAGCAGCCCGGGGAATCCCACAACTAATGAAAAACTGTTTTTT. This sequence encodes CASSPGNPTTNEKLFF.

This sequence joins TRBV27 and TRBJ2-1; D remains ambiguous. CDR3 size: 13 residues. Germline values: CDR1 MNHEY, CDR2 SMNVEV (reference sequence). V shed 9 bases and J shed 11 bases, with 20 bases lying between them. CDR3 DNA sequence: TGTGCCAGTTCACACCTATTGTCCGTACAGCAGTTCTTC. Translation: CASSHLLSVQQFF.

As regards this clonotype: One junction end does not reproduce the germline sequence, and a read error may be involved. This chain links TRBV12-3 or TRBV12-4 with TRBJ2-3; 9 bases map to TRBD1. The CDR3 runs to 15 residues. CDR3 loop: CASSRDRVTTDAQYF. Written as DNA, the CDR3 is TGTGCCAGCAGCCGGGACAGGGTGACAACAGATGCGCAGTATTTT.

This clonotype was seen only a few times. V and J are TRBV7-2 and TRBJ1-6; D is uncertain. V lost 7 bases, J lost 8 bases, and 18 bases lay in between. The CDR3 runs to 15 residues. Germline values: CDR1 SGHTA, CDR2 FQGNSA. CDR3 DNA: TGTGCCAGCACCAAAGGGCAGCCGAGATATTCACCCCTCCACTTT. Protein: CASTKGQPRYSPLHF.

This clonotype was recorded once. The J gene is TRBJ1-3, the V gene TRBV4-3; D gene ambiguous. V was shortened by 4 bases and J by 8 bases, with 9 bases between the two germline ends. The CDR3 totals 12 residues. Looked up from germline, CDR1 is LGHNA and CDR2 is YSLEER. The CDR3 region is CASSRGPDTIYF. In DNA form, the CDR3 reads TGCGCCAGCAGCCGTGGCCCAGACACCATATATTTT.

The CDR3 region has the DNA TGTGCCAGCAGCCCTAATCCGGACAGGGAGAGTTTTCATGAGCAGTTCTTC. Its protein is CASSPNPDRESFHEQFF. V is TRBV6-1 and J is TRBJ2-1; the match to TRBD1 covers 8 bases. This CDR3 is 17 amino acids long. Germline V gene data show CDR1 as MNHNS and CDR2 as SASEGT. V dropped 6 bases and J dropped 8; count of bases not matched to a gene: 18.

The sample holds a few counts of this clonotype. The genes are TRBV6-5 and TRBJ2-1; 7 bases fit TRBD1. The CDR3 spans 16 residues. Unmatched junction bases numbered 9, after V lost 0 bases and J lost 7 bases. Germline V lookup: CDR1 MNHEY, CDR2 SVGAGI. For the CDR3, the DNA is TGTGCCAGCAGTTACTCGAGAGGGGGCCCCGGGAATGAGCAGTTCTTC. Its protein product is CASSYSRGGPGNEQFF.

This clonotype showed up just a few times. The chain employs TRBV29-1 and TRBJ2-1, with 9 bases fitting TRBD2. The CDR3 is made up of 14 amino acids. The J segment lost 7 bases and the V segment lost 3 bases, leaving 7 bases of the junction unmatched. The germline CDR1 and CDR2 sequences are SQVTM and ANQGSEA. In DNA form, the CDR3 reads TGCAGCGTTGATTTGGGTAGCGGGGGTAATGAGCAGTTCTTC. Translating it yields CSVDLGSGGNEQFF.

CDR3 nucleotides: TGCAGTGCTAGGAACAGGGACTTATACGAGCAGTACTTC. Amino acid sequence: CSARNRDLYEQYF. This sequence joins TRBV20-1 and TRBJ2-7; possibly TRBD1 or TRBD2 for D (6 bases each). Germline CDR1 and CDR2: DFQATT and SNEGSKA (reference sequence). Trimming left V 3 bases short and J 4 bases short, with 13 bases between. CDR3 size: 13 residues.

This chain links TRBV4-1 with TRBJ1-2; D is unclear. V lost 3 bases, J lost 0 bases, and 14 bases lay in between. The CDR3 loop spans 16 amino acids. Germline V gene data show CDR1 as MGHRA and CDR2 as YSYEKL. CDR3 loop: CASSHINTGTNYGYTF. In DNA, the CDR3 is TGCGCCAGCAGCCACATAAACACCGGGACTAACTATGGCTACACCTTC.

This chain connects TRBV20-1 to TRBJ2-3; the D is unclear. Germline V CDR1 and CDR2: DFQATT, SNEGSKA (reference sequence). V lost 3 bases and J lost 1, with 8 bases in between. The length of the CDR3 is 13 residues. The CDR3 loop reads CSASFPGTDTQYF. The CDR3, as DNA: TGCAGTGCTAGCTTCCCTGGCACAGATACGCAGTATTTT.

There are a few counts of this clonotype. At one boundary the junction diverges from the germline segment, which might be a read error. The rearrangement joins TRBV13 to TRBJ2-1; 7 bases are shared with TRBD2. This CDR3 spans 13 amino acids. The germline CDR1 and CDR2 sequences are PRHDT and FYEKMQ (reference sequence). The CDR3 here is CVSSLRGRDEQFF. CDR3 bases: TGTGTCAGCAGCTTACGTGGGAGGGATGAGCAGTTCTTC.

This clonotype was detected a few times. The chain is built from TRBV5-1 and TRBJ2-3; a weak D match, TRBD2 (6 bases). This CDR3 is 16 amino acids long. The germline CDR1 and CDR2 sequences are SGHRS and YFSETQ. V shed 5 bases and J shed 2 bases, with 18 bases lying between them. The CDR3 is CASRIGTYLYTDTQYF. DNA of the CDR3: TGCGCCAGCAGAATTGGGACTTACCTCTACACAGATACGCAGTATTTT.

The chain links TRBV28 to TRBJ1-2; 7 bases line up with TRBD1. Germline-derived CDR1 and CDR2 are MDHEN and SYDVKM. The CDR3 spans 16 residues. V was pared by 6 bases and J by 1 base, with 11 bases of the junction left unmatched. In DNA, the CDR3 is TGTGCCAGCAGACCCTTTTCGGGACAGCTTAACTATGGCTACACCTTC. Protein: CASRPFSGQLNYGYTF.

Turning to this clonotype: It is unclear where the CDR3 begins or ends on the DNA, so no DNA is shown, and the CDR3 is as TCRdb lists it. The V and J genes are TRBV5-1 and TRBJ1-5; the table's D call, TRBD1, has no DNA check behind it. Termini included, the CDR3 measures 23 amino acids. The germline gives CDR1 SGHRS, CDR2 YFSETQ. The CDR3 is CASSLRSGNNEQFFGPGGQPQHF.

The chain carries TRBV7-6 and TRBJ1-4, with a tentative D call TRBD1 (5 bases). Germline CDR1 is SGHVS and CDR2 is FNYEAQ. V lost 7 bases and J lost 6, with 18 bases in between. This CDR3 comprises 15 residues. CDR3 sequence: CASKLNDLRDEKLFF. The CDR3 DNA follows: TGTGCCAGCAAACTTAATGACCTCAGGGATGAAAAACTGTTTTTT.

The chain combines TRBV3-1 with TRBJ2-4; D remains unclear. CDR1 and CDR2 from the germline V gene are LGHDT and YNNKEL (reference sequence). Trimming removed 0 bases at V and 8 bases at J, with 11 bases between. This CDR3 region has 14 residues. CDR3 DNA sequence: TGTGCCAGCAGCCAAGACGGTACCGTAGACATTCAGTACTTC. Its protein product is CASSQDGTVDIQYF.

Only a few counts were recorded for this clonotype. The CDR3 DNA reads TGTGCCAGCACGGCTTGGGAGACCCAGTACTTC. This translates into CASTAWETQYF. The gene calls are TRBV6-2 or TRBV6-3 and TRBJ2-5; D call uncertain. Germline-derived CDR1 and CDR2 are MNHEY and SVGEGT. V lost 7 bases to trimming and J lost 5 bases, with 8 bases between them. This CDR3 region has 11 residues.

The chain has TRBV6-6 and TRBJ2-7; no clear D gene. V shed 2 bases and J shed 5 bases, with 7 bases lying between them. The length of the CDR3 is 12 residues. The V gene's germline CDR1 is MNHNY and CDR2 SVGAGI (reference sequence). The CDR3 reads CASSYMENEQYF. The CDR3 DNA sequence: TGTGCCAGCAGTTACATGGAGAACGAGCAGTACTTC.

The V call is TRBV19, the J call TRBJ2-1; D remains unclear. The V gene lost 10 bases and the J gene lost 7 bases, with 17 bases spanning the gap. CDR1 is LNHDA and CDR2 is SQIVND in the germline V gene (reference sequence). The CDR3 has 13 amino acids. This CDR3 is CATRLVSGNEQFF. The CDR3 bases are TGTGCCACCAGGTTGGTTTCGGGTAATGAGCAGTTCTTC.

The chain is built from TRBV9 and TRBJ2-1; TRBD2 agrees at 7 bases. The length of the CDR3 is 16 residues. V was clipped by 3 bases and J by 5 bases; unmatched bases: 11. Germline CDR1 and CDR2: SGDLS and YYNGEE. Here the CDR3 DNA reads TGTGCCAGCAGCGCCGTCCAGGGACTATCGAACAATGAGCAGTTCTTC. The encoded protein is CASSAVQGLSNNEQFF.

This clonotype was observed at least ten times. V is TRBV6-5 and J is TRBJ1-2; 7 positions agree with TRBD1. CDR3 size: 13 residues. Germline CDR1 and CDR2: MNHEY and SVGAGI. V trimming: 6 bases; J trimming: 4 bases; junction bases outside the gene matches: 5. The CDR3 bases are TGTGCCAGCAGCTTTACAGGGGCCTATGGCTACACCTTC. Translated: CASSFTGAYGYTF.

DNA of the CDR3: TGTGCCAGCAGCTTAGTAAGGGGGACGCAGTATTTT. Residues: CASSLVRGTQYF. The chain recombines TRBV7-9 with TRBJ2-3, with D possibly TRBD1 on 6 matching bases. CDR1 and CDR2 (germline): SEHNR, FQNEAQ (reference sequence). The V gene lost 1 base and the J gene lost 9 bases, with 8 bases spanning the gap. CDR3 length: 12 amino acids.

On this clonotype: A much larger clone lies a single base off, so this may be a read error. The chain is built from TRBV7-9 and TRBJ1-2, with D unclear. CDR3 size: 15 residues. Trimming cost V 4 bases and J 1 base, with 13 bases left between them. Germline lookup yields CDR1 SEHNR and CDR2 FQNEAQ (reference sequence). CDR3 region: CASSSETSFNYGYTF. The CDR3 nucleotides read TGTGCCAGCAGCTCCGAGACCTCCTTTAACTATGGCTACACCTTC.